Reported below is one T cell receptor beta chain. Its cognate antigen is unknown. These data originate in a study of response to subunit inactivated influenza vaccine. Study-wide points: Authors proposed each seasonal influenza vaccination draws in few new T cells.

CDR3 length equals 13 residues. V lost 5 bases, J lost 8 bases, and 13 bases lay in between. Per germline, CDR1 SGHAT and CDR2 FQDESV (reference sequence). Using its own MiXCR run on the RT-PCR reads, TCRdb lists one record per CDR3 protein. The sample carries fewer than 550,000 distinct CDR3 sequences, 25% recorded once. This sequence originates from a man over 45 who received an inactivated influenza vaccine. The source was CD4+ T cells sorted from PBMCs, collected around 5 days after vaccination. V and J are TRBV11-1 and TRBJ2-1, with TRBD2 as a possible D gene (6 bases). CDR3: CASSPTSIDEQFF. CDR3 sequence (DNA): TGTGCCAGCAGCCCAACTAGCATCGATGAGCAGTTCTTC.